The 2 T cell receptor beta chains below all came from one sample that was sequenced in a study of T-cell memory formation after mild COVID-19. Using its own MiXCR run on the 5' RACE reads, TCRdb lists one record per CDR3 protein. The sample lists over 400,000 distinct CDR3 sequences; about 22% were seen once. Sequencing was carried out using PBMCs or a T cell subset sorted from them (not recorded which). The receptors stem from an adult woman who had mild COVID-19 (a few samples of this study predate the infection). Cell type and time point are not known.

This clonotype has more than one count but fewer than ten. This rearrangement joins TRBV6-1 to TRBJ2-3, with 8 bases matching TRBD1. The CDR3 spans 12 residues. From germline, CDR1 is MNHNS and CDR2 SASEGT. V was pared by 4 bases and J by 10 bases, with 4 bases of the junction left unmatched. DNA of the CDR3: TGTGCCAGCAGTGTCCAGACAGGGGCGCAGTATTTT. It encodes CASSVQTGAQYF.

This clonotype has just one count. The chain uses TRBV7-2 and TRBJ1-2; TRBD1 agrees at 8 bases. The germline gives CDR1 SGHTA, CDR2 FQGNSA. The junction had 8 bases not matched to a gene; V was cut back by 7 bases and J by 1 base. The CDR3 consists of 15 residues. The CDR3 spells CASTLGGQVNYGYTF. The CDR3 DNA reads TGTGCCAGCACTCTGGGGGGACAGGTTAACTATGGCTACACCTTC.